This T cell receptor beta chain was sequenced in a study of blood T cell repertoires in COVID-19. Background on the study: Nucleic acid was either cDNA or gDNA, and it came from T cells, B-cell-depleted T cells, or PBMCs.

The table came from immunoSEQ multiplex PCR; TCRdb's copy has only in-frame clones and leaves some out. The top ten hold over 7.5% of the sample, which has 68,000 or so clones, roughly 90% seen once. The receptor was isolated from a man younger than 40 with acute or convalescent COVID-19. The sequenced sample was peripheral blood.

CDR3 residues: CASSGDRGFAEAFF. The CDR3 nucleotides are TGTGCCAGCAGCGGAGACAGGGGTTTCGCTGAAGCTTTCTTT. The chain employs TRBV6-5 and TRBJ1-1, with 8 bases fitting TRBD1. CDR3 length: 14 residues. Germline loops: CDR1 MNHEY, CDR2 SVGAGI. V shed 6 bases, J shed 6 bases, and the junction held 9 bases outside the gene matches.